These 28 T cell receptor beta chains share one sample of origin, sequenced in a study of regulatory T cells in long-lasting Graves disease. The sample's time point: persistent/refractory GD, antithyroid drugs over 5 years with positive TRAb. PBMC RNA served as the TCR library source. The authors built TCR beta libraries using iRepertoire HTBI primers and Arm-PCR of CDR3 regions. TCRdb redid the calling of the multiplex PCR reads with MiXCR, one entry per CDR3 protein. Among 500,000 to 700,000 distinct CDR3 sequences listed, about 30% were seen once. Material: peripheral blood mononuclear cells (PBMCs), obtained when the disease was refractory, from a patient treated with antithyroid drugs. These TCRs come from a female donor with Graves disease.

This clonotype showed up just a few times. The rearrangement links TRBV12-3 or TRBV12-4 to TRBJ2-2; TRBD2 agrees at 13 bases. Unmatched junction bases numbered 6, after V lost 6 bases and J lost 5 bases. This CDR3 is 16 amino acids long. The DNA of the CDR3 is TGTGCCAGCAGAGGGACTAGCGGGATAGTGACCGGGGAGCTGTTTTTT. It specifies CASRGTSGIVTGELFF.

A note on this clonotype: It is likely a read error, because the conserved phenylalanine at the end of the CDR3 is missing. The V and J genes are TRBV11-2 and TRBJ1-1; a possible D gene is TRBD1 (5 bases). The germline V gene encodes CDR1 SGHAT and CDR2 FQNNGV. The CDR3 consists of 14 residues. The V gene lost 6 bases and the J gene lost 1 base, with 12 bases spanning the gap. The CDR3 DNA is TGTGCCAGCAGTTTACCCGGACAGAACACTGAAGCTTTCCTT. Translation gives CASSLPGQNTEAFL.

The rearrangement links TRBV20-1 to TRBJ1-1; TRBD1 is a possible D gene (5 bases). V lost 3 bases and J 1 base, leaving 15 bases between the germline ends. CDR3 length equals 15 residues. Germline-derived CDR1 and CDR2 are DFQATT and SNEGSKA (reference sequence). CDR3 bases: TGCAGTGCTAGCCCCGCCGGGGCGACGAACACTGAAGCTTTCTTT. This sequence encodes CSASPAGATNTEAFF.

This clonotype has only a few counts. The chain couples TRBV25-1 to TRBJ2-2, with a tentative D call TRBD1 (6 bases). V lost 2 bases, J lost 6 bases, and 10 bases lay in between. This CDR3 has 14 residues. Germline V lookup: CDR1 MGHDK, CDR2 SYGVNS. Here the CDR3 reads CASSELGAAGELFF. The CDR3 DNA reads TGTGCCAGCAGTGAACTGGGGGCTGCCGGGGAGCTGTTTTTT. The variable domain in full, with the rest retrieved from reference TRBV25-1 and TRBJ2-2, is EADIYQTPRYLVIGTGKKITLECSQTMGHDKMYWYQQDPGMELHLIHYSYGVNSTEKGDLSSESTVSRIRTEHFPLTLESARPSHTSQYLCASSELGAAGELFFGEGSRLTVL.

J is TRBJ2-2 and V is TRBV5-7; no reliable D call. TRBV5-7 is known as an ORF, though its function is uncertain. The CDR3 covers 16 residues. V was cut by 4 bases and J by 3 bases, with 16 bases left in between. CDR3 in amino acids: CASSKPPRRDTGELFF. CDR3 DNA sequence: TGTGCCAGCAGCAAACCCCCGCGCAGAGACACCGGGGAGCTGTTTTTT.

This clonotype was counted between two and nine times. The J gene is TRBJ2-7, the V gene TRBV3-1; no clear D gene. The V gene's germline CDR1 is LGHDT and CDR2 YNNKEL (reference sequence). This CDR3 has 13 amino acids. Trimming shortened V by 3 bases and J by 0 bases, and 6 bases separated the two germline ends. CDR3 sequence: CASSQENSYEQYF. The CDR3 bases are TGTGCCAGCAGCCAGGAGAACTCCTACGAGCAGTACTTC.

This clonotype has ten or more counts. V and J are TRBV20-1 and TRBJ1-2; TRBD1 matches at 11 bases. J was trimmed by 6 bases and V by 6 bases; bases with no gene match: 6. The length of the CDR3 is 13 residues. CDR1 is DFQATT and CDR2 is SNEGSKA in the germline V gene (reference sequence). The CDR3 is CSARTGGLDGYTF. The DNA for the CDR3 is TGCAGTGCAAGGACAGGGGGCCTGGATGGCTACACCTTC.

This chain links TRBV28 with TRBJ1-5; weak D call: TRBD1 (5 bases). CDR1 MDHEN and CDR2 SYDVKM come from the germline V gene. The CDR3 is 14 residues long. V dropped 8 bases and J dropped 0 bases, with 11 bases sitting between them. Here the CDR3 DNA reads TGTGCCAGCGAGGGACGGGGTAGCAATCAGCCCCAGCATTTT. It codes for CASEGRGSNQPQHF. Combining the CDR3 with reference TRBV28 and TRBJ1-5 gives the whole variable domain DVKVTQSSRYLVKRTGEKVFLECVQDMDHENMFWYRQDPGLGLRLIYFSYDVKMKEKGDIPEGYSVSREKKERFSLILESASTNQTSMYLCASEGRGSNQPQHFGDGTRLSIL.

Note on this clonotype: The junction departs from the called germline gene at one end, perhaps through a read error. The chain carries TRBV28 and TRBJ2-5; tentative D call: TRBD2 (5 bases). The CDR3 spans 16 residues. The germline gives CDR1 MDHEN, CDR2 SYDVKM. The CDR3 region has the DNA TGCGCCAGCAGCCAAGTACGAGGGCAAGGTCAAGAGACCCAGTACTTC. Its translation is CASSQVRGQGQETQYF.

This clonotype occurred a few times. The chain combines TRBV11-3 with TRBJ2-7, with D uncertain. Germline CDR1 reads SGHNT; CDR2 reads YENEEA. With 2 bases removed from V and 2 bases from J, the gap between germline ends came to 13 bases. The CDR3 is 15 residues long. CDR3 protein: CASSLFFGSPYEQYF. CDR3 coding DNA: TGTGCCAGCAGCTTATTTTTTGGTTCCCCCTACGAGCAGTACTTC.

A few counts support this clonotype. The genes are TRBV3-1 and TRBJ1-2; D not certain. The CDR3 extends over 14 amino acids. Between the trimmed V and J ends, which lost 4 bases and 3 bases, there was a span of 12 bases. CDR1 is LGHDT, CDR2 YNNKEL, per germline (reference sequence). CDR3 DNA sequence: TGTGCCAGCAGCCTGAACGACGGATACTATGGCTACACCTTC. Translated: CASSLNDGYYGYTF.

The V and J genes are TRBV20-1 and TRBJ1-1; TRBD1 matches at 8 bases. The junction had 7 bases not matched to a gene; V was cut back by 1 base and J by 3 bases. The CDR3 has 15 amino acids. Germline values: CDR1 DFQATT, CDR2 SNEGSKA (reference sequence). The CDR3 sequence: CSARGGRGLDTEAFF. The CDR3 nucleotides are TGCAGTGCTAGAGGGGGCAGGGGGCTTGACACTGAAGCTTTCTTT.

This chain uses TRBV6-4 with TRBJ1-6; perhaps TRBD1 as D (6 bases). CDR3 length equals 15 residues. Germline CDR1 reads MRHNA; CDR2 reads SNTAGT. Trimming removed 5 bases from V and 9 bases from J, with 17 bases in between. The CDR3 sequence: CASSYGRGTGSPLHF. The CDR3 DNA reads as TGTGCCAGCAGTTACGGCAGGGGAACGGGTTCACCCCTCCACTTT.

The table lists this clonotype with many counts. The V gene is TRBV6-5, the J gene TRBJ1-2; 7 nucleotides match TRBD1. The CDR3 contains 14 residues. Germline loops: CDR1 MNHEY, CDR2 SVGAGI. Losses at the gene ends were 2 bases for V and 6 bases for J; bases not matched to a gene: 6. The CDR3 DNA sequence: TGTGCCAGCAGTTACCCGGACAGGTTCGATGGCTACACCTTC. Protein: CASSYPDRFDGYTF.

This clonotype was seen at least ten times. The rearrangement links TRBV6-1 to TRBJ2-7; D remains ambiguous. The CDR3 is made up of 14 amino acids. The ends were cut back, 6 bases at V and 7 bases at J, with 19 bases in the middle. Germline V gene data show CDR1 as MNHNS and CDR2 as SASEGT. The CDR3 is CASRKDGPPREQYF. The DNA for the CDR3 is TGTGCCAGCAGAAAAGACGGTCCCCCTCGAGAGCAGTACTTC.

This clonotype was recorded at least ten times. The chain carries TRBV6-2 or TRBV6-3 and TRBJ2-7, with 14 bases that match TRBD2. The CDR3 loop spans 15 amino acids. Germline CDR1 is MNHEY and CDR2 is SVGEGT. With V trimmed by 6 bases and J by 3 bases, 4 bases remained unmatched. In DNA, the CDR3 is TGTGCCAGCAGCCGCGGACTAGCGGGAGGCTACGAGCAGTACTTC. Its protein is CASSRGLAGGYEQYF.

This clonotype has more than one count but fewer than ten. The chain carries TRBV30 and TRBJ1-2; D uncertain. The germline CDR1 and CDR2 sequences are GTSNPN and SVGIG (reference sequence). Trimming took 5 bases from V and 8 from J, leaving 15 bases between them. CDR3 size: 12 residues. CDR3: CAWWVDLGGYTF. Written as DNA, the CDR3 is TGTGCCTGGTGGGTCGACCTGGGAGGCTACACCTTC.

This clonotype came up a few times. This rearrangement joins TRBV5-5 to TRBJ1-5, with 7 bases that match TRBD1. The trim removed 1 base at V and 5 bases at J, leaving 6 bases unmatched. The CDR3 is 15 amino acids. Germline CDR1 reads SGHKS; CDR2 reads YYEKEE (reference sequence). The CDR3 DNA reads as TGTGCCAGCAGCTTGATGACAGGGCGAGATCAGCCCCAGCATTTT. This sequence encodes CASSLMTGRDQPQHF.

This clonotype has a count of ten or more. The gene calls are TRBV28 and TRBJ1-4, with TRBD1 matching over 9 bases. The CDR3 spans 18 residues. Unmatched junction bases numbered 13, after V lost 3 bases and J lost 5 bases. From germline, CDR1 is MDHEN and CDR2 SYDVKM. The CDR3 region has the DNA TGTGCCAGCAGTTTGGACCGGGACAGGGTGTTAGGAAATGAAAAACTGTTTTTT. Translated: CASSLDRDRVLGNEKLFF.

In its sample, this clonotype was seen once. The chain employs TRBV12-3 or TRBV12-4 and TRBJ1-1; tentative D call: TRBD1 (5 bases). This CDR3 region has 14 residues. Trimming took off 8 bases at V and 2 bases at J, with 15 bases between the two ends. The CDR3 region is CASGSGGHNTEAFF. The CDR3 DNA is TGTGCCAGCGGCTCCGGAGGACATAACACTGAAGCTTTCTTT.

The CDR3 DNA follows: TGTGCCAGCAGCTTAATGCAGGGGAACTATGGCTACACCTTC. It specifies CASSLMQGNYGYTF. The J gene is TRBJ1-2, the V gene TRBV13, with D possibly being TRBD1 (6 bases). Germline CDR1 is PRHDT and CDR2 is FYEKMQ (reference sequence). Trimming cost V 2 bases and J 2 bases, with 9 bases left between them. The CDR3 is 14 residues long.

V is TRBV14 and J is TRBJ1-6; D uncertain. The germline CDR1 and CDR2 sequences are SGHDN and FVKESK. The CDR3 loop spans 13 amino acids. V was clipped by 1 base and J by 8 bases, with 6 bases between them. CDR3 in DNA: TGTGCCAGCAGCCAAGTTTCGGATTCACCCCTCCACTTT. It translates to CASSQVSDSPLHF.

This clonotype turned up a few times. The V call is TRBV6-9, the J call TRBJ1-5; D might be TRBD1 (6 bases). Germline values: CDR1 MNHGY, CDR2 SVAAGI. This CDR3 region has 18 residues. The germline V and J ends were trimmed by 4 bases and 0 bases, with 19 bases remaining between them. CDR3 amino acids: CASSSKGVRSYSNQPQHF. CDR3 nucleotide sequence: TGTGCCAGCAGTTCTAAGGGGGTCAGGAGTTATAGCAATCAGCCCCAGCATTTT.

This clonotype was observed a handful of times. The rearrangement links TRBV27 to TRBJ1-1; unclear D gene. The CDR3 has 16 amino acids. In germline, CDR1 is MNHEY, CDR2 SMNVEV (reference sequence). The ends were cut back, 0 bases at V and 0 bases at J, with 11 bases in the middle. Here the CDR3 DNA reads TGTGCCAGCAGTTTATCCACTTTCCAGATGAACACTGAAGCTTTCTTT. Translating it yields CASSLSTFQMNTEAFF.

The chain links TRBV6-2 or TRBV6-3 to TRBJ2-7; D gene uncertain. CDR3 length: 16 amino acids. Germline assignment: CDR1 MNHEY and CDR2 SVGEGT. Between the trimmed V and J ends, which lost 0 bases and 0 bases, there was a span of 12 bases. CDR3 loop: CASSYSGTRNSYEQYF. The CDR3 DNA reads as TGTGCCAGCAGTTACTCGGGAACCAGGAACTCCTACGAGCAGTACTTC.

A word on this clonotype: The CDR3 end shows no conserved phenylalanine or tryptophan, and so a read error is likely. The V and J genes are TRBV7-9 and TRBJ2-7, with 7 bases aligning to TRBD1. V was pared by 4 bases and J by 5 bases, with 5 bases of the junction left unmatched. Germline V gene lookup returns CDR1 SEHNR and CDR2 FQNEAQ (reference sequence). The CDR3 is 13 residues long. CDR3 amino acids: CASSWDRRNEQYL. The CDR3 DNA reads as TGTGCCAGCAGCTGGGACAGAAGAAACGAGCAGTACCTC.

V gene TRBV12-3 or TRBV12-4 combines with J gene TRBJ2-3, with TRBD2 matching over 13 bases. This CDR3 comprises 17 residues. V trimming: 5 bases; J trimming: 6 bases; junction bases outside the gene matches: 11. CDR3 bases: TGTGCCAGCAGTCGGGGACTAGCGGGACGGTTTTTGGATACGCAGTATTTT. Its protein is CASSRGLAGRFLDTQYF.

CDR3 loop: CASSIRAATGETQYF. The DNA for the CDR3 is TGTGCCAGTAGTATACGCGCCGCTACCGGAGAGACCCAGTACTTC. V and J are TRBV19 and TRBJ2-5; D not certain. The CDR3 runs 15 residues. Germline CDR1 LNHDA, CDR2 SQIVND (reference sequence). Trimming removed 2 bases from V and 4 bases from J, with 14 bases in between.